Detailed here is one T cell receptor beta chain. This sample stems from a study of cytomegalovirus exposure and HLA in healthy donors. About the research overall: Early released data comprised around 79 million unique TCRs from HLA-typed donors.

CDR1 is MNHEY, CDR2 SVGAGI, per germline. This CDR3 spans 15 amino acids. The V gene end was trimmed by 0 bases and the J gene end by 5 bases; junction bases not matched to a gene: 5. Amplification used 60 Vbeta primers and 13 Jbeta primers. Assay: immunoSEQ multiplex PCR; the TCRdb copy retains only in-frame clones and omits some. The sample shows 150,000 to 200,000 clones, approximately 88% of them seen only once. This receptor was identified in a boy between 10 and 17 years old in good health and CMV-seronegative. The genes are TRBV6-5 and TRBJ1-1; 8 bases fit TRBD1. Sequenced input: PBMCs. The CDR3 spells CASSYSGTGGTEAFF. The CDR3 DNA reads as TGTGCCAGCAGTTACTCGGGGACAGGAGGAACTGAAGCTTTCTTT.